This paragraph reports one TCR beta chain. CDR1 LGHNA and CDR2 YSLEER come from the germline V gene. V trimming: 6 bases; J trimming: 3 bases; junction bases outside the gene matches: 10. The CDR3 contains 17 residues. This record belongs to a study of blood T cell repertoires in COVID-19. At the level of the study: Acute and convalescent COVID-19 specimens originated in the United States, Italy and Spain.

Per the study methods: Estimation of nucleated cell counts relied on the amplification of reference gene primers. TCRdb keeps only in-frame clones here, not all; method: immunoSEQ multiplex PCR. The V and J calls and clone size come from that table; D and trimming were worked out from the DNA. The data show around 250,000 clones, approximately 89% seen once. Recruitment covered 25 or so US areas and drew participants whose ages spanned 18 to 89 years. The chain uses TRBV4-3 and TRBJ2-7; 14 bases map to TRBD2. The TCR sequence derives from a man in his forties or fifties who had been exposed to COVID-19. The source material was PBMCs or T cells enriched from blood (not recorded which). For the CDR3, the DNA is TGCGCCAGCAGTCCCGGGACTAGCGGGAGTTTGGGCTACGAGCAGTACTTC. It codes for CASSPGTSGSLGYEQYF.